This T cell receptor beta chain was identified in a study of blood T cell repertoires in COVID-19. Study at large: Sources were T cells, B-cell-depleted T cells, or PBMCs; the material itself was cDNA or gDNA.

TCRdb's table, derived via immunoSEQ multiplex PCR, lists solely in-frame clones and lacks some. The sample consists of 95,000 to 150,000 clones, 70% to 90% of them appearing once. The germline CDR1 and CDR2 sequences are LNHDA and SQIVND (reference sequence). Trimming stripped 6 bases from V and 4 bases from J, with 12 bases between. The CDR3 extends over 13 amino acids. This TCR came from a man aged 35-49 years with acute or convalescent COVID-19. Sequenced: peripheral blood. This chain links TRBV19 with TRBJ1-2; perhaps TRBD1 as D (6 bases). The CDR3 protein is CASSVQGIYGYTF. The CDR3 DNA follows: TGTGCCAGTAGCGTCCAGGGGATCTATGGCTACACCTTC.